This T cell receptor beta chain was captured by sequencing in a study of technical replicates of blood from several donors. Clones were read by immunoSEQ multiplex PCR, and TCRdb kept only the in-frame ones, dropping some. The sample records about 75,000 clones, approximately 96% being singletons. The CDR3 spans 14 residues. Trimming left V 0 bases short and J 5 bases short, with 11 bases between. CDR1 SGHAT and CDR2 FQNNGV come from the germline V gene. The chain has TRBV11-2 and TRBJ2-7; maybe TRBD2 (5 bases). The receptor was isolated from a human donor in good health. The source material was T cells isolated from PBMCs. CDR3 in amino acids: CASSLDLAGHEQYF. The CDR3 DNA follows: TGTGCCAGCAGCTTAGATCTGGCGGGCCACGAGCAGTACTTC. Full variable domain (remainder filled in from reference TRBV11-2 and TRBJ2-7): EAGVAQSPRYKIIEKRQSVAFWCNPISGHATLYWYQQILGQGPKLLIQFQNNGVVDDSQLPKDRFSAERLKGVDSTLKIQPAKLEDSAVYLCASSLDLAGHEQYFGPGTRLTVT.